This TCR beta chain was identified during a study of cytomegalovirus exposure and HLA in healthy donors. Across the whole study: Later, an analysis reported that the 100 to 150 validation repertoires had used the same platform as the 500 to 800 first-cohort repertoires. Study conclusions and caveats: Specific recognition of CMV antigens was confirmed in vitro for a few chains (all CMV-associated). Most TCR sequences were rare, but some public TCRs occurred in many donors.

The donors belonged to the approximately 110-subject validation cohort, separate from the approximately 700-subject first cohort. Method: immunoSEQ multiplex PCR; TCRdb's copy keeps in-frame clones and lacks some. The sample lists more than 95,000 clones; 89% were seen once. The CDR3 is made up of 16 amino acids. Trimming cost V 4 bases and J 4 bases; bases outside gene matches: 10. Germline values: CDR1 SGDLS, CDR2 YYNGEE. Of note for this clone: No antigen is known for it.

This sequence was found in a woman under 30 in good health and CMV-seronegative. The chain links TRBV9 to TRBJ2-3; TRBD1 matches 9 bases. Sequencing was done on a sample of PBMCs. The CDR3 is CASSYPGTGYSDTQYF. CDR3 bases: TGTGCCAGCAGCTACCCCGGGACAGGGTATTCAGATACGCAGTATTTT.